What follows is one T cell receptor beta chain and its context. This sample was taken from a study of blood T cell repertoires in COVID-19. Whole-study context: Sources were T cells, B-cell-depleted T cells, or PBMCs; the material itself was cDNA or gDNA.

Produced via immunoSEQ multiplex PCR; TCRdb's table is partial and in-frame only. The profile shows over 100,000 clones, about 90% of them singletons. Specimen: peripheral blood. This receptor was identified in a human donor in a cohort sampled during active COVID-19.

CDR3 loop: CATSDGPRNTIYF. CDR3 DNA: TGTGCCACCAGTGATGGGCCCCGAAACACCATATATTTT. The rearrangement links TRBV24-1 to TRBJ1-3; D gene ambiguous. The CDR3 runs to 13 residues. Deletions cut 3 bases from V and 5 bases from J, with 7 bases between. Germline V CDR1 and CDR2: KGHDR, SFDVKD.